This T cell receptor beta chain comes out of a study of early T cells in non-severe SARS-CoV-2 infection. Study-level results: The VDJdb matching leaned toward anti-spike CD8 responses and overlooked private and CD4 specificities.

Between the trimmed V and J ends, which lost 3 bases and 0 bases, there was a span of 9 bases. Germline loops: CDR1 LGHDT, CDR2 YNNKEL (reference sequence). The CDR3 has 15 residues. This clonotype was observed a few times. Its cognate antigen is unknown. MiXCR, run by TCRdb on the 5' RACE reads, gives a single entry per CDR3 protein. The sample carries about 40,000 distinct CDR3 sequences, 5.8% recorded once. The sequence was collected from an adult who was a healthcare worker with PCR-confirmed SARS-CoV-2 infection or an uninfected control (not recorded which). The chain couples TRBV3-1 to TRBJ2-1; D ambiguous. The sample was whole blood. CDR3 nucleotide sequence: TGTGCCAGCAGCCATTTCCGGAGCTCCTACAATGAGCAGTTCTTC. The encoded protein is CASSHFRSSYNEQFF.